The 11 T cell receptor beta chains listed next were all sequenced from one sample in a study of T cell responses to AZD1222 COVID-19 vaccine. The table came from immunoSEQ multiplex PCR; TCRdb's copy has only in-frame clones and leaves some out. The sample carries around 130,000 clones, about 85% recorded once. The source material was peripheral blood, sampled 28 days after the second AZD1222 dose. These TCRs come from an adult who received the AZD1222 COVID-19 vaccine.

The chain carries TRBV4-3 and TRBJ2-3; 10 positions agree with TRBD2. The CDR3 has 16 residues. V shed 2 bases and J 5 bases; nucleotides not matched to a gene: 7. Per germline, CDR1 LGHNA and CDR2 YSLEER. The CDR3 protein is CASSQTSGEWRDTQYF. As DNA, the CDR3 is TGCGCCAGCAGCCAAACTAGCGGGGAATGGAGAGATACGCAGTATTTT.

The rearrangement joins TRBV19 to TRBJ2-1, with D hard to call. Germline V gives CDR1 LNHDA, CDR2 SQIVND (reference sequence). The CDR3 spans 15 residues. V lost 3 bases to trimming and J lost 0 bases, with 9 bases between them. CDR3 bases: TGTGCCAGTAGTATTCTGCCCAGCTCCTACAATGAGCAGTTCTTC. It encodes CASSILPSSYNEQFF.

The chain recombines TRBV6-5 with TRBJ1-2; the D gene is possibly TRBD1 (6 bases). In germline, CDR1 is MNHEY, CDR2 SVGAGI. V dropped 8 bases and J dropped 0 bases, with 13 bases sitting between them. The CDR3 sequence is 14 residues long. CDR3 sequence (DNA): TGTGCCAGCGTCACAGGGTCCCCTAACTATGGCTACACCTTC. Translating gives CASVTGSPNYGYTF.

V gene TRBV7-2 combines with J gene TRBJ1-4, with D unresolved. Trimming took 1 base from V and 4 from J, leaving 10 bases between them. The germline CDR1 and CDR2 sequences are SGHTA and FQGNSA. The CDR3 runs to 15 residues. In DNA form, the CDR3 reads TGTGCCAGCAGCTTAGTTCCGAGCGGTAATGAAAAACTGTTTTTT. Residues: CASSLVPSGNEKLFF.

This chain joins TRBV6-4 and TRBJ2-2; D unresolved. The CDR3 loop spans 13 amino acids. Germline V gene sequence: CDR1 MRHNA, CDR2 SNTAGT. The V and J ends lost 0 bases and 3 bases respectively, with 2 bases between them. CDR3 sequence reads: CASSDSDTGELFF. In DNA form, the CDR3 reads TGTGCCAGCAGTGACTCGGACACCGGGGAGCTGTTTTTT.

The chain joins TRBV10-3 to TRBJ1-1; maybe TRBD1 (6 bases). Trimming stripped 8 bases from V and 1 base from J, with 14 bases between. There are 14 residues in the CDR3. Germline V gene lookup returns CDR1 ENHRY and CDR2 SYGVKD. As DNA, the CDR3 is TGTGCCATCTCGGCAGGGGTCTCGAACACTGAAGCTTTCTTT. Amino acids: CAISAGVSNTEAFF.

The rearrangement links TRBV30 to TRBJ1-1, with 8 positions matching TRBD1. CDR1 GTSNPN and CDR2 SVGIG come from the germline V gene (reference sequence). V gave up 2 bases and J gave up 6 bases; unmatched junction bases: 5. CDR3 size: 13 residues. CDR3 nucleotides: TGTGCCTGGAGTAGACAGGGGAGAGCTGAAGCTTTCTTT. This encodes CAWSRQGRAEAFF.

The rearrangement joins TRBV7-9 to TRBJ1-6; D is undetermined. V was pared by 0 bases and J by 9 bases, with 15 bases between. Germline CDR1 is SEHNR and CDR2 is FQNEAQ (reference sequence). The CDR3 is 16 amino acids. The CDR3 sequence is CASSLAGGRVGSPLHF. CDR3 DNA: TGTGCCAGCAGCTTAGCCGGCGGACGTGTTGGTTCACCCCTCCACTTT. Full variable domain (rest looked up from reference TRBV7-9 and TRBJ1-6): DTGVSQNPRHKITKRGQNVTFRCDPISEHNRLYWYRQTLGQGPEFLTYFQNEAQLEKSRLLSDRFSAERPKGSFSTLEIQRTEQGDSAMYLCASSLAGGRVGSPLHFGNGTRLTVT.

This chain connects TRBV15 to TRBJ2-3, with D tentatively TRBD1 (5 bases). The CDR3 runs 16 residues. From germline, CDR1 is LNHNV and CDR2 YYDKDF (reference sequence). Trimming stripped 4 bases from V and 2 bases from J, with 16 bases between. This CDR3 reads CATSIPGSWDTDTQYF. CDR3 in DNA: TGTGCCACCAGCATTCCAGGGTCTTGGGACACAGATACGCAGTATTTT.

This chain joins TRBV5-1 and TRBJ1-2; D gene unclear. The CDR3 runs to 15 residues. Germline V CDR1 and CDR2: SGHRS, YFSETQ. The ends were cut back, 5 bases at V and 3 bases at J, with 17 bases in the middle. As DNA, the CDR3 is TGCGCCAGCAGTCGACTCGGGTTAGAAGACTATGGCTACACCTTC. It is translated as CASSRLGLEDYGYTF.

This chain uses TRBV15 with TRBJ1-1; D is possibly TRBD1 (5 bases). The CDR3 is made up of 15 amino acids. CDR1 is LNHNV and CDR2 is YYDKDF in the germline V gene (reference sequence). Trimming cost V 0 bases and J 3 bases, with 11 bases left between them. In DNA form, the CDR3 reads TGTGCCACCAGCAGAGATCGGGGCGTGGACACTGAAGCTTTCTTT. This codes for CATSRDRGVDTEAFF.